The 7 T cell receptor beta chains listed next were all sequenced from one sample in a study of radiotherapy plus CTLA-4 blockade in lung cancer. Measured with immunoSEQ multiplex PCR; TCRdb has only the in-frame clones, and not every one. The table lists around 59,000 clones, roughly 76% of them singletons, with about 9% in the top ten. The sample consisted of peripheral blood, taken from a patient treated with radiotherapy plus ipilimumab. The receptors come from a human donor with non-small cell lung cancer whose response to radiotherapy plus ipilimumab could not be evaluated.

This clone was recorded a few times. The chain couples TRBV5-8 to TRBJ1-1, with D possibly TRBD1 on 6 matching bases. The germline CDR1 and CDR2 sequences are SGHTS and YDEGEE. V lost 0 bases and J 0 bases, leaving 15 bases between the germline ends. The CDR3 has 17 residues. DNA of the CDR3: TGTGCCAGCAGCTTGGCCATTCTATCAGGGGTGAACACTGAAGCTTTCTTT. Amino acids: CASSLAILSGVNTEAFF.

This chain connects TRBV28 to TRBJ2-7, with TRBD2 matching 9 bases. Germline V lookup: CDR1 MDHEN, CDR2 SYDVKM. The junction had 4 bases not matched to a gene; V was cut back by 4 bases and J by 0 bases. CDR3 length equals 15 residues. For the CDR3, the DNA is TGTGCCAGCAGTTGGCTAGCGGGGAGCTCCTACGAGCAGTACTTC. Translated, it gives CASSWLAGSSYEQYF.

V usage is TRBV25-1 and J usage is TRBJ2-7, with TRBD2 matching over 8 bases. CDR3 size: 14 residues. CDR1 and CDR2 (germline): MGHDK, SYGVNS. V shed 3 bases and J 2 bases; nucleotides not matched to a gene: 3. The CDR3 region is CASSELGLAYEQYF. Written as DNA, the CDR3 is TGTGCCAGCAGTGAGTTGGGACTAGCCTACGAGCAGTACTTC.

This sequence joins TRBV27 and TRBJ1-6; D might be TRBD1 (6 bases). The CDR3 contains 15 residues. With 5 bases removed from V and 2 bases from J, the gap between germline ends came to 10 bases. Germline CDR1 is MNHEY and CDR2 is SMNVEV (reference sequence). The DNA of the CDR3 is TGTGCCAGCAGTACCGGACAGCCCTATAATTCACCCCTCCACTTT. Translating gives CASSTGQPYNSPLHF.

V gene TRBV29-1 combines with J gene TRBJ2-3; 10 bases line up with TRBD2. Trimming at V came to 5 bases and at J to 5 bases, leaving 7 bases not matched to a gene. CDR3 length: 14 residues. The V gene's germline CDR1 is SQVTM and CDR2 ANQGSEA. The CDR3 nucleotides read TGCAGCGTTAGGAGCGGGGGGGCCGGAGATACGCAGTATTTT. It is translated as CSVRSGGAGDTQYF.

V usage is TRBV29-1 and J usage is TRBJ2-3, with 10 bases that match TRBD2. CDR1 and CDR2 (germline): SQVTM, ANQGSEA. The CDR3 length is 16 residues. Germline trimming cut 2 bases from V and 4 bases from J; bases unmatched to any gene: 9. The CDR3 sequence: CSVESGLAGAADTQYF. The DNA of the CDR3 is TGCAGCGTTGAAAGCGGGCTAGCGGGAGCGGCAGATACGCAGTATTTT.

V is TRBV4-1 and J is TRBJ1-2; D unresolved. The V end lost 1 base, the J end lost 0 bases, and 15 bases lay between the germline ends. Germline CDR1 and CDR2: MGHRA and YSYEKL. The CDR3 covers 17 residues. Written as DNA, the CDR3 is TGCGCCAGCAGCCAAGCGTTGGGAGTGACTACTAACTATGGCTACACCTTC. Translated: CASSQALGVTTNYGYTF.